The T cell receptor beta chain described here comes from a study of regulatory T cells in long-lasting Graves disease. V shed 5 bases and J 3 bases; nucleotides not matched to a gene: 4. The CDR3 has 14 residues. The germline CDR1 and CDR2 sequences are MNHEY and SMNVEV (reference sequence). Time point denoted: persistent/refractory GD, antithyroid drugs over 5 years with positive TRAb. RNA from PBMCs was the source of the TCR library. EDTA tubes were used for drawing 8.5 to 9.5 milliliters of peripheral blood. For TCR beta, libraries came from iRepertoire HTBI primers and Arm-PCR of CDR3 regions. TCRdb ran MiXCR on the multiplex PCR reads and lists one entry per CDR3 protein. The sample holds about 660,000 distinct CDR3 sequences; 30% are singletons and the top ten take about two fifths. Study conclusions and caveats: Public clonotype sharing was higher in persistent than newly diagnosed patients.

This clonotype was counted ten times or more. Antigen: not known. This receptor was identified in a female donor with Graves disease. The sequenced sample was peripheral blood mononuclear cells (PBMCs), obtained when the disease was refractory, from a patient treated with antithyroid drugs. The V and J genes are TRBV27 and TRBJ1-2, with 9 bases aligning to TRBD1. CDR3 DNA: TGTGCCAGCAGTCATACAGGGGGCGACTATGGCTACACCTTC. Translation: CASSHTGGDYGYTF.